This is a list of T cell receptor beta chains from one sample in a study of blood T cell repertoires in COVID-19. Sequenced by immunoSEQ multiplex PCR; TCRdb stores in-frame clones only, minus some. The sample consists of 240,000 or so clones, 80% to 90% of them appearing once. Sample: peripheral blood. The receptors derive from a man in his sixties with acute or convalescent COVID-19. Each CDR3 is given with its conserved first and last residue.

v_call cdr3_aa
TRBV19 CASSMRAGYGYTF
TRBV7-9 CASSFQGAPYEQYF
TRBV27 CASSFSGKYYEQYF
TRBV19 CASSIAQGNTGELFF
TRBV7-9 CASSLGQTGPNSPLHF
TRBV7-8 CASSRTRSYEQYF
TRBV7-7 CASSFGQSYEQYF
TRBV19 CASSPYRDEKLFF
TRBV10-2 CASSGTSGGRNEQFF
TRBV19 CASSPQGRLYEQYF
TRBV9 CASSLGTGSSYEQYF
TRBV7-6 CASSFGQGGNQPQHF
TRBV6-5 CASSLSPGQMNTEAFF
TRBV5-4 CASSLFIRGFTEAFF
TRBV29-1 CSVGHLNTEAFF
TRBV24-1 CATSDTTGDSGNTIYF
TRBV5-6 CASSLYTSVSYEQYF
TRBV2 CASSEISRGYNEQFF
TRBV5-1 CASSNALRTGTNEKLFF
TRBV15 CATSRGRTGGVGTGELFF
TRBV24-1 CATSETTGSSYNEQFF
TRBV4-1 CASSQDPPTGPLYGYTF
TRBV6-2/TRBV6-3 CASSYSGLVTDTQYF
TRBV28 CASGGDMGTGVYNSPLHF
TRBV9 CASSAAGGTAGELFF